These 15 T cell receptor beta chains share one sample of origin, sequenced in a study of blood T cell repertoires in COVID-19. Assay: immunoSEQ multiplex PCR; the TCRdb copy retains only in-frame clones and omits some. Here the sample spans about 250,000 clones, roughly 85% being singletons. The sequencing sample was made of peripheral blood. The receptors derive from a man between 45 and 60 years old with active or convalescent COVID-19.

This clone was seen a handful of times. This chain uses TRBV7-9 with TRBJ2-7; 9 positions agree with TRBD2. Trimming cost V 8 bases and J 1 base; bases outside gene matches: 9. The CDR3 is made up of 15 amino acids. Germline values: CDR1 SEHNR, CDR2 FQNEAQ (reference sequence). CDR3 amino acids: CASALSGSPSYEQYF. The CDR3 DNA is TGTGCCAGCGCCCTTAGCGGGAGCCCTTCCTACGAGCAGTACTTC.

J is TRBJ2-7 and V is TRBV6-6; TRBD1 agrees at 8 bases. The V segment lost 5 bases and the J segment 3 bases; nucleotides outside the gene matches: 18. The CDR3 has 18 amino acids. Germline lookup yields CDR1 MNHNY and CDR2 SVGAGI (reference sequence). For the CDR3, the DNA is TGTGCCAGCAGTCAGTACGGGACAGGCCGAATCACAGACTACGAGCAGTACTTC. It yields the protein CASSQYGTGRITDYEQYF.

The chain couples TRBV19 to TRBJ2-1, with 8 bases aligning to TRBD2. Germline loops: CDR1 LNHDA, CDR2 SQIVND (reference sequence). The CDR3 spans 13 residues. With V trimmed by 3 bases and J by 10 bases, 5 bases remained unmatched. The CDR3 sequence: CASSMGLVGEQFF. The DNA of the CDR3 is TGTGCCAGTAGTATGGGACTAGTGGGGGAGCAGTTCTTC.

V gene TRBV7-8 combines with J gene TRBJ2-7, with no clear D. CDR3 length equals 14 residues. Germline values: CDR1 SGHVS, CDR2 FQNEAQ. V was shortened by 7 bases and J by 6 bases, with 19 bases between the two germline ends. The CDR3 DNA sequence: TGTGCCAGCACCCCCGAGAGAGGATTAGGCGAGCAGTACTTC. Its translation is CASTPERGLGEQYF.

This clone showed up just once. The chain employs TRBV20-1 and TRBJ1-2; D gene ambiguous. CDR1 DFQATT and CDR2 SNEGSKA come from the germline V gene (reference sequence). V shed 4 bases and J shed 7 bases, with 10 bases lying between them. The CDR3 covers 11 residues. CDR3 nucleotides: TGCAGTGCTACTTCACCGGGTGGCTACACCTTC. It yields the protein CSATSPGGYTF.

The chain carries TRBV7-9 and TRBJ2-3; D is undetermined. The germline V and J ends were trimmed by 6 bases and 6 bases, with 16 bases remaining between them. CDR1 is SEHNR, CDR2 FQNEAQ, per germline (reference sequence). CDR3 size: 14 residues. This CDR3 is CASSSRLSRDTQYF. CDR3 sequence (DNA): TGTGCCAGCAGTTCGAGACTTTCGAGGGATACGCAGTATTTT.

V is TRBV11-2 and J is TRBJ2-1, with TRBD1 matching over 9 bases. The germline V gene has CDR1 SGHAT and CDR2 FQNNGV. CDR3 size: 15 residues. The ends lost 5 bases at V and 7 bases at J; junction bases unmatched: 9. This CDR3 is CASSEPGQGGNEQFF. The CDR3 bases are TGTGCCAGCAGCGAACCGGGACAGGGAGGAAATGAGCAGTTCTTC.

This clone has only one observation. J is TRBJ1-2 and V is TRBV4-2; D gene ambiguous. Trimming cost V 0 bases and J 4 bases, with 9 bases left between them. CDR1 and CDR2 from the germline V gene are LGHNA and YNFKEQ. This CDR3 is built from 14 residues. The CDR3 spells CASSQDNSIYGYTF. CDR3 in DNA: TGTGCCAGCAGCCAAGACAACAGCATCTATGGCTACACCTTC.

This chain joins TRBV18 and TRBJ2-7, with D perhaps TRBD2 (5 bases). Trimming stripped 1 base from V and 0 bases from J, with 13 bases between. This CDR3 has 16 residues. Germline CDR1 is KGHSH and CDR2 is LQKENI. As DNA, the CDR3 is TGTGCCAGCTCACCACTACCCGGGGTTAGCTCCTACGAGCAGTACTTC. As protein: CASSPLPGVSSYEQYF.

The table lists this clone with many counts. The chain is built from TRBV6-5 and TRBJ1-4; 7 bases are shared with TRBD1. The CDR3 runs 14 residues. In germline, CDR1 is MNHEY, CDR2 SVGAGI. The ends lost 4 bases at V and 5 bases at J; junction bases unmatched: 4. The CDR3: CASSWDRKNEKLFF. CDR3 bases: TGTGCCAGCAGTTGGGACAGAAAGAATGAAAAACTGTTTTTT.

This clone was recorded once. The CDR3 is CASSRGAGVPDTQYF. The DNA of the CDR3 is TGTGCCAGCAGCCGAGGGGCGGGAGTCCCAGATACGCAGTATTTT. The chain employs TRBV28 and TRBJ2-3, with 7 positions matching TRBD2. CDR1 is MDHEN, CDR2 SYDVKM, per germline. This CDR3 region has 15 residues. V shed 6 bases, J shed 4 bases, and the junction held 10 bases outside the gene matches.

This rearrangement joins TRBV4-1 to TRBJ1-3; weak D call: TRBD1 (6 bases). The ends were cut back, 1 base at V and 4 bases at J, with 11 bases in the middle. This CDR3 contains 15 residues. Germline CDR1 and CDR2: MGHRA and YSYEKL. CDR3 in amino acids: CASSQGTGSGNTIYF. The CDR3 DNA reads TGCGCCAGCAGCCAAGGAACAGGGTCCGGAAACACCATATATTTT.

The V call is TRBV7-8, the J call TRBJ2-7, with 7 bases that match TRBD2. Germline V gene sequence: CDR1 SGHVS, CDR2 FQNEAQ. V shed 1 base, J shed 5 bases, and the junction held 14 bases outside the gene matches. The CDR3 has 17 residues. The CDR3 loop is CASSLGLADRGWDEQYF. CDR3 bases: TGTGCCAGCAGCTTAGGGCTAGCGGACCGTGGCTGGGACGAGCAGTACTTC.

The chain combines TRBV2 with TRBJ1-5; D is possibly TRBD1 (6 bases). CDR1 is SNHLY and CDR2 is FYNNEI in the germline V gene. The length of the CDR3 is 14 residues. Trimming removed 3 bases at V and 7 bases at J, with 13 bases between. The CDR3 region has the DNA TGTGCCAGCAGTGACGAAGGGGGACGGCAGCCCCAGCATTTT. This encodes CASSDEGGRQPQHF.

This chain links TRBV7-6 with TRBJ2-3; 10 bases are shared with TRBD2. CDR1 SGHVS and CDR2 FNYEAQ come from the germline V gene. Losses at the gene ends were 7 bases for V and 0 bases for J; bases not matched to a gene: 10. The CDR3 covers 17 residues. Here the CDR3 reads CASKTSGPGASTDTQYF. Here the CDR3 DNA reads TGTGCCAGCAAGACTAGCGGGCCGGGTGCTAGCACAGATACGCAGTATTTT.